What follows are 12 T cell receptor beta chains derived from one specimen sequenced in a study of cytomegalovirus exposure and HLA in healthy donors. The PCR contained 60 Vbeta and 13 Jbeta primers. Profiled with immunoSEQ multiplex PCR; TCRdb holds only in-frame clones, not every one. The sample has approximately 100,000 clones; roughly 75% are singletons. The sample consisted of PBMCs. The receptors derive from a male donor in good health and CMV-seropositive.

Ten or more counts support this clone. Its ends do not fully match the called genes, so a read error is possible. The chain has TRBV7-7 and TRBJ1-1, with TRBD1 as a possible D gene (6 bases). This CDR3 comprises 13 residues. Germline lookup yields CDR1 SSHAT and CDR2 FNYEAQ (reference sequence). CDR3 nucleotide sequence: TGTGCTAGCAGCTTAAAAGGGGGCACTGAAGCTTTCTTT. Amino acid sequence: CASSLKGGTEAFF.

J is TRBJ2-5 and V is TRBV5-4, with a weak D call TRBD1 (6 bases). V was pared by 1 base and J by 5 bases, with 12 bases between. The CDR3 covers 14 residues. Germline loops: CDR1 SGHNT, CDR2 YYREEE (reference sequence). The CDR3 bases are TGTGCCAGCAGCTTGCCTGGGGGCCTGGAGACCCAGTACTTC. Encoded protein: CASSLPGGLETQYF.

This clone was seen only once. Written as DNA, the CDR3 is TGTGCCAGCAGTGAGGCAGGGACAGATACGCAGTATTTT. Its translation is CASSEAGTDTQYF. This chain joins TRBV6-1 and TRBJ2-3, with D tentatively TRBD1 (5 bases). CDR1 is MNHNS, CDR2 SASEGT, per germline. The CDR3 has 13 residues. V was trimmed by 3 bases and J by 3 bases, leaving 7 bases between them.

In DNA, the CDR3 is TGTGCCAGCAGCCCACAGGGGGGGCATGGCTACACCTTC. Its protein is CASSPQGGHGYTF. The chain is built from TRBV7-9 and TRBJ1-2; the match to TRBD1 covers 8 bases. V lost 5 bases to trimming and J lost 6 bases; unmatched junction nucleotides: 5. The V gene's germline CDR1 is SEHNR and CDR2 FQNEAQ (reference sequence). This CDR3 spans 13 amino acids.

This clone was counted between two and nine times. The gene calls are TRBV30 and TRBJ2-3; tentative D call: TRBD1 (5 bases). This CDR3 region has 15 residues. Trimming removed 3 bases from V and 4 bases from J, with 17 bases in between. Germline V gene sequence: CDR1 GTSNPN, CDR2 SVGIG (reference sequence). CDR3 in DNA: TGTGCCTGGAGAGGCAAGGGGCGACGTGCAGATACGCAGTATTTT. Protein sequence: CAWRGKGRRADTQYF.

This clone was observed a single time. This chain links TRBV6-5 with TRBJ2-5; 7 nucleotides line up with TRBD2. J gave up 5 bases and V 4 bases, and 10 bases lay outside the gene matches. Per germline, CDR1 MNHEY and CDR2 SVGAGI. This CDR3 is 15 amino acids long. The CDR3 DNA is TGTGCCAGCAGTTGGTCCCAGCGGGGCTATGAGACCCAGTACTTC. Residues: CASSWSQRGYETQYF.

The J gene is TRBJ2-3, the V gene TRBV4-1; TRBD2 aligns across 14 bases. The CDR3 is made up of 18 amino acids. V lost 6 bases and J lost 5; bases outside the gene matches: 13. The V gene's germline CDR1 is MGHRA and CDR2 YSYEKL. In DNA form, the CDR3 reads TGCGCCAGCAGAGCTCCGGGACTAGCGGGGGAGTATAAAGATACGCAGTATTTT. It translates to CASRAPGLAGEYKDTQYF.

The chain recombines TRBV19 with TRBJ1-6; the match to TRBD1 covers 9 bases. The CDR3 consists of 16 residues. The germline V gene encodes CDR1 LNHDA and CDR2 SQIVND (reference sequence). V lost 7 bases, J lost 5 bases, and 9 bases stayed unmatched. The chain's CDR3 is CASTENRGLNNSPLHF. The CDR3 DNA is TGTGCCAGTACCGAGAACAGGGGGCTAAATAATTCACCCCTCCACTTT.

V is TRBV28 and J is TRBJ2-7, with TRBD2 matching over 12 bases. This CDR3 has 15 amino acids. Germline trimming cut 0 bases from V and 3 bases from J; bases unmatched to any gene: 0. Germline V gene sequence: CDR1 MDHEN, CDR2 SYDVKM. CDR3 in amino acids: CASSLWTSGGYEQYF. CDR3 coding DNA: TGTGCCAGCAGTTTATGGACTAGCGGGGGCTACGAGCAGTACTTC.

This clone was detected a few times. The rearrangement uses TRBV5-5 and TRBJ2-5; a weak D match, TRBD1 (6 bases). Trimming left V 4 bases short and J 4 bases short, with 17 bases between. The CDR3 covers 15 residues. Germline V CDR1 and CDR2: SGHKS, YYEKEE (reference sequence). CDR3 sequence: CASSRTSGDGETQYF. CDR3 nucleotide sequence: TGTGCCAGCAGCCGGACGTCAGGGGACGGAGAGACCCAGTACTTC.

The chain links TRBV29-1 to TRBJ2-1; weak D call: TRBD1 (6 bases). The CDR3 loop spans 13 amino acids. Germline CDR1 SQVTM, CDR2 ANQGSEA. V was cut by 2 bases and J by 5 bases, with 10 bases left in between. CDR3: CSVERTVHNEQFF. DNA of the CDR3: TGCAGCGTTGAAAGGACAGTCCACAATGAGCAGTTCTTC.

This chain connects TRBV30 to TRBJ2-3; 10 bases match TRBD2. Trimming removed 2 bases from V and 4 bases from J; junction bases left unmatched: 3. CDR3 size: 14 residues. The germline gives CDR1 GTSNPN, CDR2 SVGIG (reference sequence). The CDR3 reads CAWSLGLAADTQYF. As DNA, the CDR3 is TGTGCCTGGAGTTTAGGACTAGCGGCAGATACGCAGTATTTT.